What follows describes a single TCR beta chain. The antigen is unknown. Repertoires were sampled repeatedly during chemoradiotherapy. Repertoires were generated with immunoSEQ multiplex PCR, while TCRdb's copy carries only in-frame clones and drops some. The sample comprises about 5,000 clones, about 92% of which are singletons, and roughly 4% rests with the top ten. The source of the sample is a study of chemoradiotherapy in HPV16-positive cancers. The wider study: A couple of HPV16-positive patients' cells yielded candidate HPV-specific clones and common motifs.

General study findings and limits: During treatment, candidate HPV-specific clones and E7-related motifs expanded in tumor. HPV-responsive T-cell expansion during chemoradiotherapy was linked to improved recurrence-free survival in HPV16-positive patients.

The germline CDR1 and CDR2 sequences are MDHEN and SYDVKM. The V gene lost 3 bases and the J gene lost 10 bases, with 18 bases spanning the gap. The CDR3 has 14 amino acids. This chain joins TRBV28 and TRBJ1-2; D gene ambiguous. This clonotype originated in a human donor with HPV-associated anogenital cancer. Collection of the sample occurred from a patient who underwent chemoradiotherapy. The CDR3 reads CASSFYSPRIDYTF. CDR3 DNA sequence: TGTGCCAGCAGTTTTTATAGCCCGAGAATTGACTACACCTTC.